These 28 T cell receptor beta chains were sequenced from one sample in a study of T cell repertoires in cytomegalovirus infection. In TCRdb, the reads were re-called with MiXCR into one record per CDR3 protein. The sample records more than 500,000 distinct CDR3 sequences, 16% being singletons. Sequencing was carried out using CD8+ T cells from PBMCs. Every receptor here comes from a human donor in good health (CMV status not recorded). Some clones in this sample may be carry-over from other donors' samples.

About this clonotype: The conserved phenylalanine or tryptophan is not found at the CDR3 terminus, so this likely reflects a read error. No DNA is shown, since the ends of the CDR3 on it are uncertain; the CDR3 is the one TCRdb lists. The chain couples TRBV5-6 to TRBJ2-1. The CDR3 totals 8 residues, both ends included. Per the germline V gene, CDR1 is SGHDT and CDR2 is YYEEEE. CDR3 in amino acids: CASSSATH.

This clonotype has at least ten counts. The CDR3 bases are TGTGCCAGCAGCTCGGGACAGCTCCCCGAGCAGTACTTC. This gives the protein CASSSGQLPEQYF. V is TRBV7-2 and J is TRBJ2-7, with TRBD1 matching 7 bases. V trimming: 4 bases; J trimming: 6 bases; junction bases outside the gene matches: 6. This CDR3 is built from 13 residues. CDR1 and CDR2 (germline): SGHTA, FQGNSA.

The V call is TRBV7-9, the J call TRBJ1-2, with 7 bases identical to TRBD1. V trimming: 1 base; J trimming: 8 bases; junction bases outside the gene matches: 7. The CDR3 covers 14 residues. The germline gives CDR1 SEHNR, CDR2 FQNEAQ (reference sequence). In DNA, the CDR3 is TGTGCCAGCAGCTTAGTCACAGGGGTTGAGGGCTACACCTTC. It translates to CASSLVTGVEGYTF. Supplemented by reference TRBV7-9 and TRBJ1-2, the full variable domain reads DTGVSQNPRHKITKRGQNVTFRCDPISEHNRLYWYRQTLGQGPEFLTYFQNEAQLEKSRLLSDRFSAERPKGSFSTLEIQRTEQGDSAMYLCASSLVTGVEGYTFGSGTRLTVV.

This clonotype showed up many times. The J gene is TRBJ2-7, the V gene TRBV7-2, with 9 nucleotides matching TRBD1. Germline lookup yields CDR1 SGHTA and CDR2 FQGNSA. The CDR3 has 14 amino acids. The V and J ends lost 6 bases and 3 bases, in that order; junction bases with no gene match: 6. This chain's CDR3 is CASRSGQGGYEQYF. Written as DNA, the CDR3 is TGTGCCAGCAGGTCGGGACAGGGAGGCTACGAGCAGTACTTC.

The rearrangement uses TRBV3-1 and TRBJ2-7; maybe TRBD2 (7 bases). Germline assignment: CDR1 LGHDT and CDR2 YNNKEL (reference sequence). The CDR3 consists of 15 residues. V was pared by 3 bases and J by 7 bases, with 19 bases between. The CDR3 DNA sequence: TGTGCCAGCAGCCATAATAGGGGGGGGCCTCGGGAGCAGTACTTC. Amino acids: CASSHNRGGPREQYF.

The J gene is TRBJ1-1, the V gene TRBV28, with D maybe TRBD1 (6 bases). Germline V lookup: CDR1 MDHEN, CDR2 SYDVKM. The CDR3 contains 13 residues. V was pared by 2 bases and J by 7 bases, with 11 bases between. The CDR3 protein is CASSLRGELEAFF. For the CDR3, the DNA is TGTGCCAGCAGTTTAAGGGGGGAACTTGAAGCTTTCTTT.

The gene calls are TRBV7-9 and TRBJ2-5, with D maybe TRBD2 (5 bases). Germline CDR1 and CDR2: SEHNR and FQNEAQ (reference sequence). This CDR3 contains 12 residues. Trimming removed 6 bases at V and 7 bases at J, with 12 bases between. CDR3 amino acids: CASRPSKGTQYF. The CDR3 DNA sequence: TGTGCCAGCAGGCCTAGCAAAGGGACCCAGTACTTC.

This clonotype was seen at least ten times. V and J are TRBV7-6 and TRBJ2-2; D is unclear. Germline assignment: CDR1 SGHVS and CDR2 FNYEAQ. Trimming shortened V by 3 bases and J by 0 bases, and 14 bases separated the two germline ends. This CDR3 contains 17 residues. In DNA form, the CDR3 reads TGTGCCAGCAGCTTTCGGGCCAACCGCGCGAACACCGGGGAGCTGTTTTTT. This translates into CASSFRANRANTGELFF.

V usage is TRBV19 and J usage is TRBJ2-7; TRBD2 matches 15 bases. The CDR3 runs to 15 residues. J lost 3 bases, V lost 6 bases, and 3 bases had no gene match. The germline CDR1 and CDR2 sequences are LNHDA and SQIVND (reference sequence). CDR3 DNA sequence: TGTGCCAGTAGCGGACTAGCGGGAGGGGTCTACGAGCAGTACTTC. It specifies CASSGLAGGVYEQYF. The variable domain in full, completed from reference TRBV19 and TRBJ2-7, reads DGGITQSPKYLFRKEGQNVTLSCEQNLNHDAMYWYRQDPGQGLRLIYYSQIVNDFQKGDIAEGYSVSREKKESFPLTVTSAQKNPTAFYLCASSGLAGGVYEQYFGPGTRLTVT.

Points on this clonotype: A read error may explain this, as a much larger clone is one base away. The chain employs TRBV19 and TRBJ1-5; TRBD1 might be the D (6 bases). CDR1 is LNHDA and CDR2 is SQIVND in the germline V gene (reference sequence). The CDR3 runs to 15 residues. The CDR3 DNA is TGTGCCTGTAGGAAACAGGGCTATAGCAATCAGCCCCAGCATTTT. This sequence encodes CACRKQGYSNQPQHF.

Of note for this clonotype: With a much larger clone just one base away, this may be a read error. The V gene is TRBV9, the J gene TRBJ2-1, with TRBD2 matching over 12 bases. J lost 7 bases, V lost 4 bases, and 6 bases had no gene match. The CDR3 loop spans 15 amino acids. Germline V gene data show CDR1 as SGDLS and CDR2 as YYNGEE. The CDR3 DNA reads as TGTGCCAGCAGCCCTAGCGGGAGGGCCGGTAATGAGCAGTTCTTC. This translates into CASSPSGRAGNEQFF.

The chain recombines TRBV5-4 with TRBJ2-3, with D maybe TRBD2 (7 bases). There are 16 residues in the CDR3. Trimming removed 0 bases from V and 5 bases from J, with 16 bases in between. CDR1 is SGHNT, CDR2 YYREEE, per germline (reference sequence). The CDR3 coding sequence is TGTGCCAGCAGCTTGGATGCGGGGGCCAGGAAAGATACGCAGTATTTT. The encoded protein is CASSLDAGARKDTQYF.

The rearrangement uses TRBV5-4 and TRBJ1-1; perhaps TRBD1 as D (6 bases). Germline CDR1 is SGHNT and CDR2 is YYREEE (reference sequence). With 10 bases removed from V and 5 bases from J, the gap between germline ends came to 18 bases. The CDR3 sequence is 13 residues long. This CDR3 is CAFQGSRNTEAFF. For the CDR3, the DNA is TGTGCCTTTCAGGGGAGTCGCAATACTGAAGCTTTCTTT.

This clonotype was counted at least ten times. V gene TRBV19 combines with J gene TRBJ1-2, with 9 nucleotides matching TRBD1. CDR1 and CDR2 (germline): LNHDA, SQIVND (reference sequence). The CDR3 is 13 residues long. With V trimmed by 7 bases and J by 7 bases, 7 bases remained unmatched. In DNA, the CDR3 is TGTGCCAGTACCACGGACAGGGGTGGTGGCTACACCTTC. Amino acids: CASTTDRGGGYTF.

V and J are TRBV7-9 and TRBJ2-1; 12 bases are a match to TRBD2. The germline V gene has CDR1 SEHNR and CDR2 FQNEAQ (reference sequence). The CDR3 length is 14 residues. CDR3 DNA sequence: TGTGGTTTGGCTAGCGGGAGGGCAGGGAATGAGCAGTTCTTC. It specifies CGLASGRAGNEQFF. Variable domain in full (rest from reference TRBV7-9 and TRBJ2-1): DTGVSQNPRHKITKRGQNVTFRCDPISEHNRLYWYRQTLGQGPEFLTYFQNEAQLEKSRLLSDRFSAERPKGSFSTLEIQRTEQGDSAMYLCGLASGRAGNEQFFGPGTRLTVL.

This clonotype occurred many times. The CDR3 DNA reads TGCGCCAGCAGCCAAGATGTAGCCGGCAATGAGCAGTTCTTC. Its protein product is CASSQDVAGNEQFF. The chain links TRBV4-1 to TRBJ2-1; no reliable D call. CDR3 length: 14 residues. The V end was cut by 0 bases, the J end by 6 bases, with 9 bases between. Looked up from germline, CDR1 is MGHRA and CDR2 is YSYEKL.

The V call is TRBV7-6, the J call TRBJ1-1; TRBD1 aligns across 9 bases. The CDR3 is 14 amino acids. The J segment lost 3 bases and the V segment lost 6 bases, leaving 5 bases of the junction unmatched. Germline V gene lookup returns CDR1 SGHVS and CDR2 FNYEAQ. The CDR3: CASRRGQGDTEAFF. The CDR3 coding sequence is TGTGCCAGCAGGCGGGGACAGGGTGACACTGAAGCTTTCTTT. Full variable domain (missing parts from reference TRBV7-6 and TRBJ1-1): GAGVSQSPRYKVTKRGQDVALRCDPISGHVSLYWYRQALGQGPEFLTYFNYEAQQDKSGLPNDRFSAERPEGSISTLTIQRTEQRDSAMYRCASRRGQGDTEAFFGQGTRLTVV.

The V call is TRBV2, the J call TRBJ2-1; D possibly corresponds to TRBD2 (5 bases). Trimming removed 4 bases at V and 2 bases at J, with 18 bases between. From germline, CDR1 is SNHLY and CDR2 FYNNEI. This CDR3 region has 17 residues. The chain's CDR3 is CASSGHEGWAPYNEQFF. The CDR3 bases are TGTGCCAGCAGTGGACATGAGGGATGGGCTCCCTACAATGAGCAGTTCTTC. The variable domain in full, completed from reference TRBV2 and TRBJ2-1, reads EPEVTQTPSHQVTQMGQEVILRCVPISNHLYFYWYRQILGQKVEFLVSFYNNEISEKSEIFDDQFSVERPDGSNFTLKIRSTKLEDSAMYFCASSGHEGWAPYNEQFFGPGTRLTVL.

This clonotype was detected many times. The chain recombines TRBV7-9 with TRBJ1-2, with D perhaps TRBD1 (5 bases). The CDR3 runs 14 residues. Germline V gives CDR1 SEHNR, CDR2 FQNEAQ (reference sequence). Trimming took off 5 bases at V and 2 bases at J, with 12 bases between the two ends. CDR3 sequence: CASSIGGANYGYTF. The CDR3 nucleotides are TGTGCCAGCAGCATCGGTGGGGCCAACTATGGCTACACCTTC.

This clonotype was found many times. The chain employs TRBV28 and TRBJ2-1; 8 bases line up with TRBD2. This CDR3 spans 14 amino acids. The germline V gene has CDR1 MDHEN and CDR2 SYDVKM. Trimming cost V 8 bases and J 5 bases; bases outside gene matches: 8. As DNA, the CDR3 is TGTGCCAGCCAAAGCGGGAGTGGGAACAATGAGCAGTTCTTC. Translated: CASQSGSGNNEQFF. Filled out from reference TRBV28 and TRBJ2-1, the complete variable domain reads DVKVTQSSRYLVKRTGEKVFLECVQDMDHENMFWYRQDPGLGLRLIYFSYDVKMKEKGDIPEGYSVSREKKERFSLILESASTNQTSMYLCASQSGSGNNEQFFGPGTRLTVL.

Only a few counts were recorded for this clonotype. The chain combines TRBV3-1 with TRBJ2-7, with unresolved D. The germline V gene encodes CDR1 LGHDT and CDR2 YNNKEL (reference sequence). The V end was cut by 1 base, the J end by 0 bases, with 7 bases between. The CDR3 extends over 14 amino acids. The CDR3 sequence: CASSQGSTSYEQYF. The DNA for the CDR3 is TGTGCCAGCAGCCAAGGATCCACCTCCTACGAGCAGTACTTC.

This clonotype was detected ten times or more. The rearrangement uses TRBV20-1 and TRBJ2-1, with TRBD2 matching over 10 bases. The V gene's germline CDR1 is DFQATT and CDR2 SNEGSKA (reference sequence). V shed 1 base and J 9 bases; nucleotides not matched to a gene: 6. The CDR3 is 14 residues long. CDR3 protein: CSARGLAGVGEQFF. The CDR3 bases are TGCAGTGCTAGAGGCCTAGCGGGGGTGGGTGAGCAGTTCTTC.

CDR3 nucleotide sequence: TGTGCCAGCAGCTTGGGTCCTGGACGGGAAAAACTGTTTTTT. This sequence encodes CASSLGPGREKLFF. This sequence joins TRBV7-9 and TRBJ1-4; D is unclear. Trimming took 3 bases from V and 8 from J, leaving 13 bases between them. CDR1 and CDR2 (germline): SEHNR, FQNEAQ (reference sequence). The CDR3 is 14 residues long.

At least ten counts were recorded for this clonotype. The gene calls are TRBV2 and TRBJ2-3; perhaps TRBD2 as D (6 bases). This CDR3 spans 15 amino acids. V lost 8 bases to trimming and J lost 2 bases, with 17 bases between them. CDR1 SNHLY and CDR2 FYNNEI come from the germline V gene. CDR3 sequence: CASPRGLGTTDTQYF. The CDR3 DNA is TGTGCCAGCCCTCGGGGGTTGGGGACCACAGATACGCAGTATTTT.

V is TRBV28 and J is TRBJ1-2; D unclear. Trimming shortened V by 6 bases and J by 8 bases, and 10 bases separated the two germline ends. This CDR3 is 11 amino acids long. The germline V gene has CDR1 MDHEN and CDR2 SYDVKM. The DNA for the CDR3 is TGTGCCAGCAGGACCCATGAGGGCTACACCTTC. This sequence encodes CASRTHEGYTF.

This clonotype was detected only a few times. The gene calls are TRBV7-9 and TRBJ2-6, with TRBD1 matching 9 bases. CDR3 length: 22 residues. CDR1 and CDR2 (germline): SEHNR, FQNEAQ (reference sequence). V shed 4 bases, J shed 1 base, and the junction held 20 bases outside the gene matches. Written as DNA, the CDR3 is TGTGCCAGCAGCTGGGAGACCGGGACAGGGCGCTTACAGGGGTCTGGGGCCAACGTCCTGACTTTC. Its protein is CASSWETGTGRLQGSGANVLTF.

This sequence joins TRBV20-1 and TRBJ2-1, with no clear D. The V end lost 2 bases, the J end lost 6 bases, and 23 bases lay between the germline ends. This CDR3 comprises 17 residues. Germline loops: CDR1 DFQATT, CDR2 SNEGSKA (reference sequence). The CDR3 spells CSARIQSTDPSSNEQFF. CDR3 nucleotides: TGCAGTGCTAGAATACAATCGACTGACCCTTCGAGCAATGAGCAGTTCTTC.

V and J are TRBV5-1 and TRBJ2-7, with D possibly matching TRBD2 (6 bases). V was trimmed by 0 bases and J by 1 base, leaving 11 bases between them. There are 15 residues in the CDR3. Per germline, CDR1 SGHRS and CDR2 YFSETQ. Written as DNA, the CDR3 is TGCGCCAGCAGCTTGGCCGGGAGCGCGTCCTACGAGCAGTACTTC. Translating gives CASSLAGSASYEQYF.